Given below is one TCR beta chain in context. Clones were read by immunoSEQ multiplex PCR, and TCRdb kept only the in-frame ones, dropping some. The sample shows some 260,000 clones, about 90% of them seen only once. The record originates from a study of blood T cell repertoires in COVID-19. About the study: In each case, the material was cDNA or gDNA derived from T cells, B-cell-depleted T cells, or PBMCs.

CDR3 length: 15 residues. Per the germline V gene, CDR1 is LGHDT and CDR2 is YNNKEL (reference sequence). Losses at the gene ends were 4 bases for V and 6 bases for J; bases not matched to a gene: 9. The V call is TRBV3-1 (or the pseudogene TRBV3-2), the J call TRBJ2-3; 8 bases map to TRBD1. This TCR came from a young man with active or convalescent COVID-19. Sequencing was carried out using peripheral blood. CDR3 region: CASSLGQDPMDTQYF. CDR3 nucleotides: TGTGCCAGCAGCCTGGGACAGGACCCCATGGATACGCAGTATTTT.